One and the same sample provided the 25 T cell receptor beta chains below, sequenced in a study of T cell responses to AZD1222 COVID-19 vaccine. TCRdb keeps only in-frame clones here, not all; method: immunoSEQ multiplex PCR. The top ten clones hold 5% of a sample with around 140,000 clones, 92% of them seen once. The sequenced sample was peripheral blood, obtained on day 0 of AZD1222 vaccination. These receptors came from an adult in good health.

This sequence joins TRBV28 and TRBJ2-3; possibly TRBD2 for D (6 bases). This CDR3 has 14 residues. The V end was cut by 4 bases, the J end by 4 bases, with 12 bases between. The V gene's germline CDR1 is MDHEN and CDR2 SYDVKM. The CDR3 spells CASSSGWGADTQYF. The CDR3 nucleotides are TGTGCCAGCAGTTCAGGGTGGGGGGCAGATACGCAGTATTTT.

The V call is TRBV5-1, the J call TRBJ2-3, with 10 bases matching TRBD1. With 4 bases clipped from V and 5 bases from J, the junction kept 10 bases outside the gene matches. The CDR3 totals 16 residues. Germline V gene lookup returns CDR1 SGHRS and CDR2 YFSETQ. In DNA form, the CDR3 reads TGCGCCAGCAGCCGACACCGGGACAGGGGATTAGATACGCAGTATTTT. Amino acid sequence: CASSRHRDRGLDTQYF.

CDR3 nucleotide sequence: TGTGCCAGCAGCCTAAACAGGGGGCAGGGCTATGGCTACACCTTC. It is translated as CASSLNRGQGYGYTF. This sequence joins TRBV16 and TRBJ1-2, with TRBD1 matching 9 bases. Germline loops: CDR1 KGHSY, CDR2 FQNENV. The CDR3 runs to 15 residues. Unmatched junction bases numbered 7, after V lost 4 bases and J lost 4 bases.

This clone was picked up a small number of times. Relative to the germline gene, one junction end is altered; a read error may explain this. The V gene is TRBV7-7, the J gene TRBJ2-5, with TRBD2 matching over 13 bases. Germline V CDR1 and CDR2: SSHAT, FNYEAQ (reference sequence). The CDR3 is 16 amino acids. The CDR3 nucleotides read TGTGCTAGCAGCTTCACTAGCGGGGGGGCATCAGAGACCCAGTACTTC. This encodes CASSFTSGGASETQYF.

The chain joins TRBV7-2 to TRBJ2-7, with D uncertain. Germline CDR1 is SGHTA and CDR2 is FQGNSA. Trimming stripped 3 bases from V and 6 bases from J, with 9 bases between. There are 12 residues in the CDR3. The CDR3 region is CASSLVGLEQYF. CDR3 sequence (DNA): TGTGCCAGCAGCTTGGTAGGGCTCGAGCAGTACTTC.

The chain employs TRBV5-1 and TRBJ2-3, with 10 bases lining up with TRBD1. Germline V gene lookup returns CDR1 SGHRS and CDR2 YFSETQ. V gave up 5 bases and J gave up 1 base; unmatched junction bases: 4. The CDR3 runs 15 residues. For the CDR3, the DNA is TGCGCCAGCAGGGAAGGGACAGGGGGCACAGATACGCAGTATTTT. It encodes CASREGTGGTDTQYF.

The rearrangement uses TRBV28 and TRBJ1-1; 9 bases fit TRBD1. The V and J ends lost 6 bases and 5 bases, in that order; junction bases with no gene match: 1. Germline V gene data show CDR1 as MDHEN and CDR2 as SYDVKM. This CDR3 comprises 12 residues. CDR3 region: CASRTGGTEAFF. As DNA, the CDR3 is TGTGCCAGCAGGACAGGGGGAACTGAAGCTTTCTTT.

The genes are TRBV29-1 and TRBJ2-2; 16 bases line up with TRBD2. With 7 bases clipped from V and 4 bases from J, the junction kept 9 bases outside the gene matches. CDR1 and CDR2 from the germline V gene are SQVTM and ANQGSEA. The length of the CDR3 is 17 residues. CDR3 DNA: TGCAGCGCGAAGGGGACTAGCGGGAGGGCCGGCACCGGGGAGCTGTTTTTT. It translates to CSAKGTSGRAGTGELFF.

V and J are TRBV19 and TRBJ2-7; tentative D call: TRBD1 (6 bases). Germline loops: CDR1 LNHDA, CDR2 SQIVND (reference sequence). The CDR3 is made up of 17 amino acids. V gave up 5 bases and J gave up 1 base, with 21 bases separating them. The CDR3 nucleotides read TGTGCCAGTAGTCCCTGGCCTATTACCGGGACATCCTACGAGCAGTACTTC. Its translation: CASSPWPITGTSYEQYF.

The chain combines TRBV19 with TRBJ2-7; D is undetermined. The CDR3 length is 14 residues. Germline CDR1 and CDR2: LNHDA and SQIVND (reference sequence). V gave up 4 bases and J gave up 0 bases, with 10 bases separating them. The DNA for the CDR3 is TGTGCCAGTAGTAGAAAGATTAGCTCCTACGAGCAGTACTTC. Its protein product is CASSRKISSYEQYF.

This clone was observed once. The CDR3 sequence is CASSRTGNSYNEQFF. CDR3 sequence (DNA): TGTGCCAGCAGCCGAACAGGGAATTCCTACAATGAGCAGTTCTTC. The chain combines TRBV11-3 with TRBJ2-1; D is possibly TRBD1 (6 bases). The CDR3 is 15 amino acids. V lost 5 bases, J lost 1 base, and 12 bases lay in between. Per the germline V gene, CDR1 is SGHNT and CDR2 is YENEEA.

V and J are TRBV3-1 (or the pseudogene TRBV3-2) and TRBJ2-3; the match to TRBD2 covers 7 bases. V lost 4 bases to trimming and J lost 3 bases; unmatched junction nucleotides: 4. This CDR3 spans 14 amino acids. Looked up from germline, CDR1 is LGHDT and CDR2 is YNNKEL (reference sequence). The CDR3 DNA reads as TGTGCCAGCAGCCCCGGGGGGAGGACAGATACGCAGTATTTT. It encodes CASSPGGRTDTQYF.

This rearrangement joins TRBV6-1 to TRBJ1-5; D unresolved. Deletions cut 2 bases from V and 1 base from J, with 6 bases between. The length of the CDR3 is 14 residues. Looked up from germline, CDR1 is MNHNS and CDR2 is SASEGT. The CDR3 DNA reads TGTGCCAGCAGTGAACGATCAAGCAATCAGCCCCAGCATTTT. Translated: CASSERSSNQPQHF.

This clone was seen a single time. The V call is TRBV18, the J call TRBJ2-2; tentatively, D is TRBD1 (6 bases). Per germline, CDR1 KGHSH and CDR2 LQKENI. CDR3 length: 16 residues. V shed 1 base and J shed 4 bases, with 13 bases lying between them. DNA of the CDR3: TGTGCCAGCTCACCACGGACAGAGGTTTCCACCGGGGAGCTGTTTTTT. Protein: CASSPRTEVSTGELFF.

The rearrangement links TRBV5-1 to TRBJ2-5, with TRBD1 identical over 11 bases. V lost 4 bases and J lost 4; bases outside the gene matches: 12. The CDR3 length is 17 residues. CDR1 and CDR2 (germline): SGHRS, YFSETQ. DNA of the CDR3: TGCGCCAGCAGCGTGAGGACAGGGGGCATTATTCTAGAGACCCAGTACTTC. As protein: CASSVRTGGIILETQYF.

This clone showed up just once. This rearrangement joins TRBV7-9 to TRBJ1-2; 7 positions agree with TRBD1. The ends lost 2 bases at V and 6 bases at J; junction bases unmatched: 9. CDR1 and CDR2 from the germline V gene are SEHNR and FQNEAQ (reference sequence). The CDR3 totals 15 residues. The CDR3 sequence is CASSLSSGGSDGYTF. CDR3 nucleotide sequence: TGTGCCAGCAGCTTATCCTCAGGGGGTAGTGATGGCTACACCTTC.

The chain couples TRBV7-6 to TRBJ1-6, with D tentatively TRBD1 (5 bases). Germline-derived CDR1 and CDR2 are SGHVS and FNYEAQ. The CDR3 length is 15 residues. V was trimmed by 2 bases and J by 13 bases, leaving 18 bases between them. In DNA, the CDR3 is TGTGCCAGCAGCTTATTCGACAGCCTGGTCGGGCCCCTCCACTTT. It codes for CASSLFDSLVGPLHF.

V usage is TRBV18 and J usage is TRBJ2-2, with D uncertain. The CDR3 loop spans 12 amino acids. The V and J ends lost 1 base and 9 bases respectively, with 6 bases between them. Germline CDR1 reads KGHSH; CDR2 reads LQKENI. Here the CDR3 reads CASSPRGWELFF. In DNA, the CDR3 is TGTGCCAGCTCACCACGGGGTTGGGAGCTGTTTTTT. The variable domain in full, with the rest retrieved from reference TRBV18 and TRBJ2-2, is NAGVMQNPRHLVRRRGQEARLRCSPMKGHSHVYWYRQLPEEGLKFMVYLQKENIIDESGMPKERFSAEFPKEGPSILRIQQVVRGDSAAYFCASSPRGWELFFGEGSRLTVL.

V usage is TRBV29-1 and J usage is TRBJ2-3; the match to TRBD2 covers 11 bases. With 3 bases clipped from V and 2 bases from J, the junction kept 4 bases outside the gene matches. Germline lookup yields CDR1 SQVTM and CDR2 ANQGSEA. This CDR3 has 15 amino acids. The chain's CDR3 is CSVDGTSGSTDTQYF. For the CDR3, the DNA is TGCAGCGTTGATGGGACTAGCGGATCCACAGATACGCAGTATTTT.

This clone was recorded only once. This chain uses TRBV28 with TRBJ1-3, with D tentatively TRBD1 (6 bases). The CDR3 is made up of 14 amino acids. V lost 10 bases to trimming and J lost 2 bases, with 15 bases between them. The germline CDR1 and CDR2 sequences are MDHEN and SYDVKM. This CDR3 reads CAINREGAGNTIYF. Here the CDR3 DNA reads TGTGCCATTAACCGGGAGGGGGCTGGAAACACCATATATTTT. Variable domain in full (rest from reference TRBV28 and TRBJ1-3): DVKVTQSSRYLVKRTGEKVFLECVQDMDHENMFWYRQDPGLGLRLIYFSYDVKMKEKGDIPEGYSVSREKKERFSLILESASTNQTSMYLCAINREGAGNTIYFGEGSWLTVV.

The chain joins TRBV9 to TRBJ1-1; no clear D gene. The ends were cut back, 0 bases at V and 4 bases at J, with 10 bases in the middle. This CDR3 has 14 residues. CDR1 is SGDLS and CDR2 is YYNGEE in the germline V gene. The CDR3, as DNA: TGTGCCAGCAGCGTAGGCGAAGGGCTCACTGAAGCTTTCTTT. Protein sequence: CASSVGEGLTEAFF.

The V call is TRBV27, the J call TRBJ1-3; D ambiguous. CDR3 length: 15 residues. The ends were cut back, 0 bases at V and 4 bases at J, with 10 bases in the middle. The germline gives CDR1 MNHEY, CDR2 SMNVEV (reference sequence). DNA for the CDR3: TGTGCCAGCAGTTTATCAGGCACGCTGGGAAACACCATATATTTT. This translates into CASSLSGTLGNTIYF.

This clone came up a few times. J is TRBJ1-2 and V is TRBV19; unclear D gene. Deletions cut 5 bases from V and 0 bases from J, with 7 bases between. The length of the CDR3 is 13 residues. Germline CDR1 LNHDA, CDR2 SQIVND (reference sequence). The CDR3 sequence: CASSLPSNYGYTF. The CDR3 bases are TGTGCCAGTAGTTTGCCGTCTAACTATGGCTACACCTTC.

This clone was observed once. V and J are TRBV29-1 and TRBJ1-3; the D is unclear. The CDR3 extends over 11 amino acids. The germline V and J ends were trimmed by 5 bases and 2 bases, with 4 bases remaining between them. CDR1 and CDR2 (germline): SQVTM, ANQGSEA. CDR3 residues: CSVTAGNTIYF. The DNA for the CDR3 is TGCAGCGTTACGGCTGGAAACACCATATATTTT.

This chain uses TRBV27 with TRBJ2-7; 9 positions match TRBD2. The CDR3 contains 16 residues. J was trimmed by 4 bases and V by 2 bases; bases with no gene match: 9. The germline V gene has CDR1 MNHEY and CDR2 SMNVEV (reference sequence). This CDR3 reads CASSLLAGTGAYEQYF. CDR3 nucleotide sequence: TGTGCCAGCAGTTTACTAGCGGGAACGGGAGCATACGAGCAGTACTTC.